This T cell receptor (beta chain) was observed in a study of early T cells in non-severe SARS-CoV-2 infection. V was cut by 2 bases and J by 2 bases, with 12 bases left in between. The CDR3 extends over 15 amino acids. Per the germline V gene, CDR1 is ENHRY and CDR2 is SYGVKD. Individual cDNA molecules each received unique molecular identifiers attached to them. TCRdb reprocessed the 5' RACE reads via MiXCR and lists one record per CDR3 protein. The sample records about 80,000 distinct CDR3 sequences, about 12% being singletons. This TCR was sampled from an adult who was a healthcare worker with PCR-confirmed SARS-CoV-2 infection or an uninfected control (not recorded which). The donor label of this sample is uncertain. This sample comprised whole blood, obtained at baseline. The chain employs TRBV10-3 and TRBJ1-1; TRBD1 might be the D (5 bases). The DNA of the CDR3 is TGTGCCATCAGTGAGCCACAGGCTTTTAACACTGAAGCTTTCTTT. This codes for CAISEPQAFNTEAFF.